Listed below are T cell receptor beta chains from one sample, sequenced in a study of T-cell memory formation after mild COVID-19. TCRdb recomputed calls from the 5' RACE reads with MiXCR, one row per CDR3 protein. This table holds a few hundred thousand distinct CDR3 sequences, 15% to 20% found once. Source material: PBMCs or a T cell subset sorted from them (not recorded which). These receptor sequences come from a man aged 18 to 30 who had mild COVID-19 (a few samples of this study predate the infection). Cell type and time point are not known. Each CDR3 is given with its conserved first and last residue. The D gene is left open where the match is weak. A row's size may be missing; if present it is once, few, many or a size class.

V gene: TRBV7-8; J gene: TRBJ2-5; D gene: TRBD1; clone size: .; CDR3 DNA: TGTGCCAGCAGCCGGGACAGGGAGGAGACCCAGTACTTC; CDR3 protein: CASSRDREETQYF
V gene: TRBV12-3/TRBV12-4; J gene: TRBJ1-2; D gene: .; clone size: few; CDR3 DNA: TGTGCCAGCAGTTTCGGAGGGATGGGTGGGGACTATGGCTACACCTTC; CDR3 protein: CASSFGGMGGDYGYTF
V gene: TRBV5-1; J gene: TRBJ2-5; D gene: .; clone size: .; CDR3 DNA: TGCGCCAGCAGCTATTCAGGGATATCACAAGAGACCCAGTACTTC; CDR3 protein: CASSYSGISQETQYF
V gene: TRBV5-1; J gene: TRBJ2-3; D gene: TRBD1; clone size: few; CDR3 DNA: TGCGCCAGCACCCGGGACAGGGGGCGCGGAGATACGCAGTATTTT; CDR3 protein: CASTRDRGRGDTQYF
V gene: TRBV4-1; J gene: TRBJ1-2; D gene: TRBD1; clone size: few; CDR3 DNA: TGCGCCAGCAGCCCCCTCGGGACAGGGAACTATGGCTACACCTTC; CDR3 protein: CASSPLGTGNYGYTF
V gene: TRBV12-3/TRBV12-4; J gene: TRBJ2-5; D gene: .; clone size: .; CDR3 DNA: TGTGCCAGCAGTCAATCCCCGGAGACCCAGTACTTC; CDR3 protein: CASSQSPETQYF
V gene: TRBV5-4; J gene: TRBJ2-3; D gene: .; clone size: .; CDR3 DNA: TGTGCCAGCAGCGAAATCGCGGGGTCAGATACGCAGTATTTT; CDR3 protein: CASSEIAGSDTQYF
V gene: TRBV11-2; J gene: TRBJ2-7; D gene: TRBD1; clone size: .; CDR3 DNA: TGTGCCAGCAGCACACAGGGGCACGAGCAGTACTTC; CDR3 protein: CASSTQGHEQYF
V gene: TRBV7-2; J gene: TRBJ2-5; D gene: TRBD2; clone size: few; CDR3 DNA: TGTGCCAGCAGCTTAGCTCCTAGCGGGGGTGAGACCCAGTACTTC; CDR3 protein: CASSLAPSGGETQYF
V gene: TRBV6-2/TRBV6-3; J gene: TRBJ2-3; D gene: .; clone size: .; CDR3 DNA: TGTGCCAGTCGGGGGGCTCCAGATACGCAGTATTTT; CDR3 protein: CASRGAPDTQYF
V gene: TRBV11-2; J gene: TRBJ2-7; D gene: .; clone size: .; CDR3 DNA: TGTGCCAGCAGCTTAGGCCCTCATTCCTACGAGCAGTACTTC; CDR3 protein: CASSLGPHSYEQYF
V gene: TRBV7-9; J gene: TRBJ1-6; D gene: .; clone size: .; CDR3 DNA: TGTGCCAGCAGCTTCGCGGGGGCACCCCTCCACTTT; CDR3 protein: CASSFAGAPLHF
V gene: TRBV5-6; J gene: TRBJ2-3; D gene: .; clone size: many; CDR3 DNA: TGTGCCAGCACCCACCCGGGCACGGATACGCAGTATTTT; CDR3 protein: CASTHPGTDTQYF
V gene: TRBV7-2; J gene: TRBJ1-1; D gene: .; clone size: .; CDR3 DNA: TGTGCCAGCAGCCCTCATACCCTGAACACTGAAGCTTTCTTT; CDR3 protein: CASSPHTLNTEAFF
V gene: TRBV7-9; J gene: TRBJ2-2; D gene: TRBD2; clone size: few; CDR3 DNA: TGTGCCAGCAGCTCCGGACTAGCGGGGCTCACCGGGGAGCTGTTTTTT; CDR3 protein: CASSSGLAGLTGELFF
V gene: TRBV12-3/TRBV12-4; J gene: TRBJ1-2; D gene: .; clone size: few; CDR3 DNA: TGTGCCAGCAGTTTTGGAGGAGGCTACACCTTC; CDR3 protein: CASSFGGGYTF
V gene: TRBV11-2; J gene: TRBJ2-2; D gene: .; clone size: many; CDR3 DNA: TGTGCCAGCAGCCCCCGAGCCGGGGAGCTGTTTTTT; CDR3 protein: CASSPRAGELFF
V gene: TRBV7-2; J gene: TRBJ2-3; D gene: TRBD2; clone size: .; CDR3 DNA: TGTGCCAGCAGCTACAGCGGGGGACCGAGCACAGATACGCAGTATTTT; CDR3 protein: CASSYSGGPSTDTQYF
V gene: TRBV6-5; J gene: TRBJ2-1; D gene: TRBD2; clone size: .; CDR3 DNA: TGTGCCAGCAGTTACTCTAGCGGGGGAGATGAGCAGTTCTTC; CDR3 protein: CASSYSSGGDEQFF
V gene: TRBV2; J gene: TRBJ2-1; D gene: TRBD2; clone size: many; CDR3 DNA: TGTGCCAGCGCGGCCCTCCAGCGGGGGGCCGACAATGAGCAGTTCTTC; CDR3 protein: CASAALQRGADNEQFF
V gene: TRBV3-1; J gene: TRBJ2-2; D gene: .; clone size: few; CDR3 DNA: TGTGCCAGCAGCCCCCCTCTGACAGGCTTCACCGGGGAGCTGTTTTTT; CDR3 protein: CASSPPLTGFTGELFF
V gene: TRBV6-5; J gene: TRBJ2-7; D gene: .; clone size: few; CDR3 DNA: TGTGCCAGCAAGAGAGGAGGGACACGGTACGAGCAGTACTTC; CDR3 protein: CASKRGGTRYEQYF
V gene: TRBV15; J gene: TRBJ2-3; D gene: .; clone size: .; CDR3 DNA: TGTGCCACCAGCAGAGATTGGGAGGGGGGCCTCACAGATACGCAGTATTTT; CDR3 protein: CATSRDWEGGLTDTQYF
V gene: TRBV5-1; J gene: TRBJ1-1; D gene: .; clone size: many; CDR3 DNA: TGCGCCAGCAGCGAAACTCGAGGGAGGACTGAAGCTTTCTTT; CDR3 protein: CASSETRGRTEAFF
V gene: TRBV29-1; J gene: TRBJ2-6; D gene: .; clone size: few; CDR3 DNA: TGCAGCGTGAACTCGGACGGGCGCTCTGGGGCCAACGTCCTGACTTTC; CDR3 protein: CSVNSDGRSGANVLTF
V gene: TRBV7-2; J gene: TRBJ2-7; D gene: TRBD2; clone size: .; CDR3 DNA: TGTGCCAGCAGCCAGGTGACGGGGGGGACCTACGAGCAGTACTTC; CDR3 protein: CASSQVTGGTYEQYF
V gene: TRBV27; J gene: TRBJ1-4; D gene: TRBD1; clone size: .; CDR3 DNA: TGTGCCAGCAGTTTCAAGGGACAGAGAGAAAAACTGTTTTTT; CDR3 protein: CASSFKGQREKLFF
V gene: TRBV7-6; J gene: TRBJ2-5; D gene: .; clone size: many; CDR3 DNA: TGTGCCAGCAGTCATCAGGCAGGACCTCTCCAAGAGACCCAGTACTTC; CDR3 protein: CASSHQAGPLQETQYF
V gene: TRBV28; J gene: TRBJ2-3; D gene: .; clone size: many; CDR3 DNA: TGTGCCAGTAGGATCGGGACTGCCACAGATACGCAGTATTTT; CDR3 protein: CASRIGTATDTQYF
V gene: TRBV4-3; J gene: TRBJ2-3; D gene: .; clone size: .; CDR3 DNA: TGCGCCAGCAGCCAAGAAAGGAGGGTAGATACGCAGTATTTT; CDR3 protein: CASSQERRVDTQYF
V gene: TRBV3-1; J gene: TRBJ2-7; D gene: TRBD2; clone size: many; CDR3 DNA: TGTGCCAGCAGCACCGGGACTAGCGGCTCCTACGAGCAGTACTTC; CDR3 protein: CASSTGTSGSYEQYF
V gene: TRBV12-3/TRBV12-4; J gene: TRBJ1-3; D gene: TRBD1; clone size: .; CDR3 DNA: TGTGCCAGCAGTTCCTACACCCCGGGACAGGGAGAGGCGGGAAACACCATATATTTT; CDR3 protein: CASSSYTPGQGEAGNTIYF
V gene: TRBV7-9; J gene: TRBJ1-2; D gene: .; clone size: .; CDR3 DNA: TGTGCCAGCACCCCAGGCACCAACTATGGCTACACCTTC; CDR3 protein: CASTPGTNYGYTF
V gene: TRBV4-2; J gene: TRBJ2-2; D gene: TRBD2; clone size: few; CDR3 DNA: TGTGCCAGCAGCCAAGAATTCTTAGCTAGCGGGGAGAACACCGGGGAGCTGTTTTTT; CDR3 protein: CASSQEFLASGENTGELFF
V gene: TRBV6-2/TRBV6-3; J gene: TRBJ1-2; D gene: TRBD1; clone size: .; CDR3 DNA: TGTGCCAGCAGTGATCAGGGGGCAACCAACTATGGCTACACCTTC; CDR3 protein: CASSDQGATNYGYTF
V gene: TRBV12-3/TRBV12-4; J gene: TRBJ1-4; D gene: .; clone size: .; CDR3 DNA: TGTGCCAGCAGTCTTTACAGGGCGACTAATGAAAAACTGTTTTTT; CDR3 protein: CASSLYRATNEKLFF
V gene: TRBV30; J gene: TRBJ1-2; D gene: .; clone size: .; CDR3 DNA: TGTGCCTGGAGTGTATCAGTCAACTATGGCTACACCTTC; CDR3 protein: CAWSVSVNYGYTF
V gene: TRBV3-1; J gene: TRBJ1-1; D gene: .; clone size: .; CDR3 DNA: TGTGCCAGCAGCCAAGGCATCCAGGGGTACACTGAAGCTTTCTTT; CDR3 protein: CASSQGIQGYTEAFF
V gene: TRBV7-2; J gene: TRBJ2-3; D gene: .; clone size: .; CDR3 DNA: TGTGCCAGCAGCCTCCAGGCCTCGGGCACAGATACGCAGTATTTT; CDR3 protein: CASSLQASGTDTQYF
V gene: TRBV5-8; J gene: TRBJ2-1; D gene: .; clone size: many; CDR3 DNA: TGTGCCAGCAGCTCACAGGGGGGGTCCTACAATGAGCAGTTCTTC; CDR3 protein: CASSSQGGSYNEQFF
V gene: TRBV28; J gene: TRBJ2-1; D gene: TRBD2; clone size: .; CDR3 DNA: TGTGCCAGCAGTTTGCCGCCAGAACTAGCGGGGGACTACAATGAGCAGTTCTTC; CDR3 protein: CASSLPPELAGDYNEQFF
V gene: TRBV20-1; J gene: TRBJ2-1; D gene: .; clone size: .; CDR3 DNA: TGCAGTGCTAGTGCCAGGGGGGCGGACAATGAGCAGTTCTTC; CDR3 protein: CSASARGADNEQFF
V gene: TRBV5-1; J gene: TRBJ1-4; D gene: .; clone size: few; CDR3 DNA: TGCGCCAGCAGCTTGGTTTGGGGGGAAAAACTGTTTTTT; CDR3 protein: CASSLVWGEKLFF
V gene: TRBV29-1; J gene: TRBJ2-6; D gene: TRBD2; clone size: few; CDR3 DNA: TGCAGCGCGGGAGGTGGGGAGGCCGGGGCCAACGTCCTGACTTTC; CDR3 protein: CSAGGGEAGANVLTF
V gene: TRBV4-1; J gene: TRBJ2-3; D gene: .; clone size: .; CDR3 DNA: TGCGCCAGCAGCCAAAGTCCGGGGAGCACAGATACGCAGTATTTT; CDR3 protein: CASSQSPGSTDTQYF
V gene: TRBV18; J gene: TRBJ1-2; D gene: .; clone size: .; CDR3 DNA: TGTGCCAGCTCAATAGGTGACGGCTACACCTTC; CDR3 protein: CASSIGDGYTF
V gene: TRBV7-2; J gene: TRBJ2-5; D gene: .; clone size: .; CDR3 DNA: TGTGCCAGCAGCCCCGCGGCGGCTCTACGAGAGACCCAGTACTTC; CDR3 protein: CASSPAAALRETQYF
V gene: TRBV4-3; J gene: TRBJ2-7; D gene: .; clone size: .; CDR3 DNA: TGCGCCAGCAGCCAAGACAGCAGCTCCTACGAGCAGTACTTC; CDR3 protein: CASSQDSSSYEQYF